This T cell receptor beta chain originates from a study of OX40 agonist ivuxolimab in advanced cancers. Study-level information: Partial responses, seen in three patients, involved one hepatocellular carcinoma and two cutaneous melanomas.

Per the germline V gene, CDR1 is SGDLS and CDR2 is YYNGEE. V lost 1 base, J lost 5 bases, and 15 bases lay in between. The CDR3 length is 15 residues. TCRdb's table, derived via immunoSEQ multiplex PCR, lists solely in-frame clones and lacks some. The sample has about 13,000 clones, approximately 78% seen once. This clonotype was sampled from an adult with an advanced solid tumor such as melanoma, head and neck, liver or kidney cancer. The rearrangement uses TRBV9 and TRBJ1-1; D not certain. Sequenced here: CD4+ or CD8+ T cells sorted from blood, sampled in a trial of the OX40 agonist ivuxolimab. CDR3 loop: CASSVFPQGRTEAFF. CDR3 DNA: TGTGCCAGCAGCGTATTTCCCCAAGGTCGAACTGAAGCTTTCTTT.